These T cell receptor beta chains were read from a single sample in a study of blood T cell repertoires in COVID-19. Profiled with immunoSEQ multiplex PCR; TCRdb holds only in-frame clones, not every one. The sample has approximately 120,000 clones, approximately 91% seen once. The sequenced material came from peripheral blood. These receptors were taken from a woman aged 80 or older with acute or convalescent COVID-19. The CDR3 runs from the conserved cysteine through the conserved F or W. A D gene is named only where the DNA matches it firmly. Only part of the rows carry a size: once, few, many, or a class if the clone is expanded.

TGCAGTGCTAGTGGGGGCAGTAATTCACCCCTCCACTTT CSASGGSNSPLHF TRBJ1-6 - TRBV20-1 -
TGTGCCAGCAGCTCAGTTAACCAAGAGACCCAGTACTTC CASSSVNQETQYF TRBJ2-5 - TRBV7-2 -
TGTGCCAGCAGCGAGACACGGAATCAGCCCCAGCATTTT CASSETRNQPQHF TRBJ1-5 - TRBV7-2 -
TGTGCCAGCAGCGTCGGGGGGATTGCTGGAAACACCATATATTTT CASSVGGIAGNTIYF TRBJ1-3 - TRBV5-8 -
TGTGCCAGCAGTTTGACAGGGGAAGGCAATCAGCCCCAGCATTTT CASSLTGEGNQPQHF TRBJ1-5 TRBD1 TRBV11-2 -
TGTGCCAGCAGCCCGGTTGGCGGGGCGGGATATGGCTACACCTTC CASSPVGGAGYGYTF TRBJ1-2 - TRBV3-1/TRBV3-2 few
TGTGCCAGCATTTCGACAGGTGCCACCGGGGAGCTGTTTTTT CASISTGATGELFF TRBJ2-2 - TRBV6-5 -
TGTGCCAGCAGTGTAGAGGCACCGGGACTTGGAAACACCATATATTTT CASSVEAPGLGNTIYF TRBJ1-3 - TRBV2 -
TGTGCCAGCAGTTTGGACAGGGGGATGGGTGGCTACACCTTC CASSLDRGMGGYTF TRBJ1-2 TRBD1 TRBV28 -
TGCGCCAGCAGCTTCGGGGAGACCCAGTACTTC CASSFGETQYF TRBJ2-5 - TRBV5-1 -
TGTGCCAGCAGCTTAGAGTCGCTAGCGGTCCACGAGCAGTACTTC CASSLESLAVHEQYF TRBJ2-7 TRBD2 TRBV11-2 medium-sized
TGTGCCCGCAGCCGCCGGGGGGGGGTTATCCGGGAGCTGTTTTTT CARSRRGGVIRELFF TRBJ2-2 TRBD2 TRBV3-1/TRBV3-2 -
TGTGCCAGCAGCAGAGAACAGGGTTCTTTTCGATCGAACACTGAAGCTTTCTTT CASSREQGSFRSNTEAFF TRBJ1-1 - TRBV6-2/TRBV6-3 -
TGCGCCAGCAGCTCCCAGGGGGTGGGCGTAGATACGCAGTATTTT CASSSQGVGVDTQYF TRBJ2-3 TRBD1 TRBV5-1 -
TGTGCCAGCAGCTTAGCAGGGGGAAACACCGGGGAGCTGTTTTTT CASSLAGGNTGELFF TRBJ2-2 - TRBV7-7 -
TGTGCCAGCAGCTTACAGGTGGAAGAGACCCAGTACTTC CASSLQVEETQYF TRBJ2-5 - TRBV5-4 -
TGTGCCAGCAGACCCGGGACAAAGGGAAACACCATATATTTT CASRPGTKGNTIYF TRBJ1-3 - TRBV3-1/TRBV3-2 -
TGTGCCAGCAGTGGGACAGGGTTCGATGAGCAGTTCTTC CASSGTGFDEQFF TRBJ2-1 TRBD1 TRBV6-4 -
TGTGCCAGCAGTTACGATCAGGGGCGCATGGAGACCCAGTACTTC CASSYDQGRMETQYF TRBJ2-5 - TRBV6-5 -
TGTGCCATCAGTGAGCAGGGAACAGGCTACACCTTC CAISEQGTGYTF TRBJ1-2 - TRBV10-3 once
TGTGCCAGCTCACCCCAGCGGCTAGCGGGGGGGCATCAAGAGACCCAGTACTTC CASSPQRLAGGHQETQYF TRBJ2-5 TRBD2 TRBV18 -
TGTGCCAGCAGCTCAGGGGGCCCTATGGTAGGTGCTTTCTTT CASSSGGPMVGAFF TRBJ1-1 TRBD1 TRBV5-6 -
TGTGCCAGCAGCTGGGAAGGGGGCGATGGCTACACCTTC CASSWEGGDGYTF TRBJ1-2 TRBD1 TRBV3-1/TRBV3-2 -
TGTGCCAGCAGACGGGGACAGGACAACAATCAGCCCCAGCATTTT CASRRGQDNNQPQHF TRBJ1-5 TRBD1 TRBV6-5 -
TGTGCCAGCAGCCAATCGGGGAGTGGCACTAGGGAGCAGTACTTC CASSQSGSGTREQYF TRBJ2-7 - TRBV3-1/TRBV3-2 -
TGTGCCAGTAGTGATACAGGGACTGGAAACACCATATATTTT CASSDTGTGNTIYF TRBJ1-3 - TRBV19 -
TGTGCCAGCTCACCAGAGGGCACAGATACGCAGTATTTT CASSPEGTDTQYF TRBJ2-3 - TRBV18 -
TGTGCCAGTAGTATCGAGGGGGCGAGAGAAAAACTGTTTTTT CASSIEGAREKLFF TRBJ1-4 TRBD1 TRBV19 -
TGCGCCAGCGGCTTGGAAGCGGGACCCTCCTACGAGCAGTACTTC CASGLEAGPSYEQYF TRBJ2-7 TRBD2 TRBV5-1 -
TGTGCCAGCAGACGAGACAGGGGGTCATACTACGAGCAGTACTTC CASRRDRGSYYEQYF TRBJ2-7 TRBD1 TRBV7-2 -
TGTGCCAGCAGTGCGGGGGCGGGAGCCAAAAACATTCAGTACTTC CASSAGAGAKNIQYF TRBJ2-4 - TRBV27 once
TGTGCCAGCAGCCAGGGAGGCCTCTCTGGAAACACCATATATTTT CASSQGGLSGNTIYF TRBJ1-3 - TRBV3-1/TRBV3-2 -
TGTGCCAGCAGCGAGGGACAGCTATACACCGGGGAGCTGTTTTTT CASSEGQLYTGELFF TRBJ2-2 TRBD1 TRBV9 -
TGTGCCATCAGTGAGTCGGGACAAGACAATAATTCACCCCTCCACTTT CAISESGQDNNSPLHF TRBJ1-6 - TRBV10-3 -
TGTGCCAGTAGACGTCCGGGACAGGGGGCCCACAATGAGCAGTTCTTC CASRRPGQGAHNEQFF TRBJ2-1 TRBD1 TRBV19 once
TGTGCCAGTTCCCCCGGGACAGACAAACCCTACAATGAGCAGTTCTTC CASSPGTDKPYNEQFF TRBJ2-1 TRBD1 TRBV7-9 -
TGTGCCAGCAGTGCGGACAGAACCTATGGCTACACCTTC CASSADRTYGYTF TRBJ1-2 - TRBV2 -
TGCGCCAGCAGTTCGGGACAGGAGCTCTACGAGCAGTACTTC CASSSGQELYEQYF TRBJ2-7 TRBD1 TRBV10-2 -
TGTGCCACCAGTGATCCGGACAGGGGGAGGGTTACGCAGTATTTT CATSDPDRGRVTQYF TRBJ2-3 TRBD1 TRBV24-1 -